The TCR beta chain under discussion was sequenced for a study of early T cells in non-severe SARS-CoV-2 infection. Looking at the study overall: Bulk RNA isolated from unsorted whole blood underwent sequencing; chains were not paired.

Unique molecular identifiers were affixed to single, distinct cDNA molecules. One entry per CDR3 protein, called by TCRdb with MiXCR from the 5' RACE reads. This sample carries more than 65,000 distinct CDR3 sequences, 13% of them seen once, and the ten largest clones take roughly 5.2%. Germline V lookup: CDR1 MNHEY, CDR2 SVGEGT. This CDR3 has 14 residues. Trimming took 6 bases from V and 1 from J, leaving 13 bases between them. This clonotype appeared many times. This TCR derives from an adult who was a healthcare worker with PCR-confirmed SARS-CoV-2 infection or an uninfected control (not recorded which). The sample was whole blood. The V call is TRBV6-2 or TRBV6-3, the J call TRBJ2-7; either TRBD1 or TRBD2 may fit D (5 bases each). The CDR3 coding sequence is TGTGCCAGCAGGAAGCCGGGACGTTCCTACGAGCAGTACTTC. This translates into CASRKPGRSYEQYF.